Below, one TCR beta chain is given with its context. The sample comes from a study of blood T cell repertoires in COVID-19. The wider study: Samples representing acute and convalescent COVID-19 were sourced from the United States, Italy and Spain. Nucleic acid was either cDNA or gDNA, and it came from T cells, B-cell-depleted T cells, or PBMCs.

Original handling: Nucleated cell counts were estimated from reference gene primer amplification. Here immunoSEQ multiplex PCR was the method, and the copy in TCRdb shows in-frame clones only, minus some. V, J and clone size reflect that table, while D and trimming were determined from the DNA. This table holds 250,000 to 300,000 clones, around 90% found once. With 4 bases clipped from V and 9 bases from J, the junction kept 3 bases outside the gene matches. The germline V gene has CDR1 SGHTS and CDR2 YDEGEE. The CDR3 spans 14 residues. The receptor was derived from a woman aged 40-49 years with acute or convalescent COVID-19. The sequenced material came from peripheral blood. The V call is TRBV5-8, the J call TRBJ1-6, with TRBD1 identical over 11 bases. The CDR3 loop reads CASSRGQGASPLHF. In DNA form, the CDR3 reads TGTGCCAGCAGCCGCGGACAGGGGGCTTCACCCCTCCACTTT.